A single sample is the source of the 9 T cell receptor beta chains below, sequenced in a study of long-term antiretroviral therapy in people with HIV. Survey-level immunoSEQ v3.0 assays were run. Assay: immunoSEQ multiplex PCR; the TCRdb copy retains only in-frame clones and omits some. The sample carries some 25,000 clones, roughly 80% recorded once. This specimen consisted of unsorted PBMCs, obtained 2.1 years after starting antiretroviral therapy. Receptor source: a man aged 25 to 40 with HIV.

The V gene is TRBV27, the J gene TRBJ2-1, with unresolved D. This CDR3 spans 12 amino acids. Germline V gene data show CDR1 as MNHEY and CDR2 as SMNVEV (reference sequence). The germline V and J ends were trimmed by 2 bases and 8 bases, with 7 bases remaining between them. CDR3 DNA: TGTGCCAGCAGTTTAGGTAGGGATGAGCAGTTCTTC. Encoded protein: CASSLGRDEQFF.

CDR3 DNA: TGTGCCAGCAGCGTACAGGGGGCTCAGCCCCAGCATTTT. Translation: CASSVQGAQPQHF. This chain uses TRBV7-2 with TRBJ1-5; 9 nucleotides agree with TRBD1. The CDR3 totals 13 residues. With V trimmed by 5 bases and J by 6 bases, 2 bases remained unmatched. Germline values: CDR1 SGHTA, CDR2 FQGNSA. Looking up the rest from reference TRBV7-2 and TRBJ1-5 gives the full variable domain: GAGVSQSPSNKVTEKGKDVELRCDPISGHTALYWYRQSLGQGLEFLIYFQGNSAPDKSGLPSDRFSAERTGGSVSTLTIQRTQQEDSAVYLCASSVQGAQPQHFGDGTRLSIL.

The gene calls are TRBV30 and TRBJ1-1; 8 nucleotides agree with TRBD1. After removal of 5 bases from V and 2 bases from J, the junction contained 13 bases not matched to a gene. Germline V gives CDR1 GTSNPN, CDR2 SVGIG (reference sequence). The CDR3 runs 16 residues. In DNA, the CDR3 is TGTGCCTGGGCCCACAGGGGGGGGGCCGGTAACACTGAAGCTTTCTTT. Protein sequence: CAWAHRGGAGNTEAFF.

The chain is built from TRBV5-1 and TRBJ2-1; D unclear. Trimming left V 2 bases short and J 2 bases short, with 20 bases between. The germline gives CDR1 SGHRS, CDR2 YFSETQ. CDR3 size: 18 residues. As DNA, the CDR3 is TGCGCCAGCAGCTTCCCCGAGGACGGTGCCGTCACCTACAATGAGCAGTTCTTC. Protein: CASSFPEDGAVTYNEQFF.

The chain is built from TRBV6-5 and TRBJ2-5; TRBD1 might be the D (5 bases). V was clipped by 0 bases and J by 5 bases, with 7 bases between them. CDR1 is MNHEY, CDR2 SVGAGI, per germline. The CDR3 totals 13 residues. CDR3 loop: CASSYSQGETQYF. CDR3 DNA: TGTGCCAGCAGTTACTCGCAGGGTGAGACCCAGTACTTC.

The chain has TRBV27 and TRBJ2-2, with D perhaps TRBD2 (6 bases). Trimming left V 7 bases short and J 4 bases short, with 16 bases between. Germline V gene lookup returns CDR1 MNHEY and CDR2 SMNVEV (reference sequence). There are 15 residues in the CDR3. CDR3: CASKLAGLVTGELFF. CDR3 DNA: TGTGCCAGCAAACTTGCGGGGTTAGTCACCGGGGAGCTGTTTTTT.

This rearrangement joins TRBV19 to TRBJ2-7; the D is unclear. From germline, CDR1 is LNHDA and CDR2 SQIVND (reference sequence). V lost 1 base to trimming and J lost 5 bases, with 15 bases between them. This CDR3 is built from 15 residues. The CDR3 DNA follows: TGTGCCAGTAGTATAGCCCTCACCAGCGAACACGAGCAGTACTTC. The encoded protein is CASSIALTSEHEQYF.

The rearrangement uses TRBV7-8 and TRBJ2-4; no firm D call. Germline V gives CDR1 SGHVS, CDR2 FQNEAQ. The CDR3 length is 15 residues. Trimming stripped 1 base from V and 2 bases from J, with 9 bases between. CDR3 nucleotide sequence: TGTGCCAGCAGCTTAGAGGTGGGATCCAAAAACATTCAGTACTTC. Translated: CASSLEVGSKNIQYF. Complete variable domain (other parts from reference TRBV7-8 and TRBJ2-4): GAGVSQSPRYKVAKRGQDVALRCDPISGHVSLFWYQQALGQGPEFLTYFQNEAQLDKSGLPSDRFFAERPEGSVSTLKIQRTQQEDSAVYLCASSLEVGSKNIQYFGAGTRLSVL.

The chain employs TRBV27 and TRBJ1-6; a possible D gene is TRBD1 (5 bases). V was trimmed by 3 bases and J by 13 bases, leaving 7 bases between them. The CDR3 totals 11 residues. CDR1 and CDR2 from the germline V gene are MNHEY and SMNVEV (reference sequence). The CDR3 reads CASSFGGPLHF. CDR3 in DNA: TGTGCCAGCAGTTTCGGGGGTCCCCTCCACTTT.